The 26 T cell receptor beta chains below all came from one sample that was sequenced in a study of blood T cell repertoires in COVID-19. TCRdb's copy holds only in-frame clones and misses some; the assay was immunoSEQ multiplex PCR. The sample holds about 170,000 clones, approximately 87% seen once. Sequencing was carried out using PBMCs or T cells enriched from blood (not recorded which). Receptors were obtained from a woman between 50 and 59 years old who had recovered from COVID-19.

V is TRBV6-1 and J is TRBJ2-7; 7 nucleotides line up with TRBD2. The germline CDR1 and CDR2 sequences are MNHNS and SASEGT. This CDR3 has 13 residues. This CDR3 is CASSEARGGPQHV. The CDR3 DNA follows: TGTGCCAGCAGTGAAGCCCGCGGGGGACCCCAGCACGTC.

The chain has TRBV7-9 and TRBJ2-2; weak D call: TRBD2 (6 bases). Germline CDR1 and CDR2: SEHNR and FQNEAQ (reference sequence). Between the trimmed V and J ends, which lost 5 bases and 0 bases, there was a span of 10 bases. The CDR3 covers 15 residues. The DNA of the CDR3 is TGTGCCAGCAGCGCGGGGATATCGAACACCGGGGAGCTGTTTTTT. Residues: CASSAGISNTGELFF.

The DNA of the CDR3 is TGTGCCAGCAGCCCGACGACAGGTAATCAGCCCCAGCATTTT. This encodes CASSPTTGNQPQHF. The rearrangement uses TRBV28 and TRBJ1-5, with D maybe TRBD1 (6 bases). Germline V gives CDR1 MDHEN, CDR2 SYDVKM. Deletions cut 6 bases from V and 4 bases from J, with 13 bases between. The CDR3 is made up of 14 amino acids.

The chain recombines TRBV18 with TRBJ1-2; TRBD1 aligns across 9 bases. This CDR3 contains 13 residues. The germline V gene has CDR1 KGHSH and CDR2 LQKENI. V trimming: 4 bases; J trimming: 6 bases; junction bases outside the gene matches: 3. The CDR3 DNA reads TGTGCCAGCTCACTACAGGGGGCCGATGGCTACACCTTC. Translating gives CASSLQGADGYTF.

The chain uses TRBV5-8 and TRBJ2-2; TRBD1 agrees at 7 bases. Trimming at V came to 6 bases and at J to 6 bases, leaving 8 bases not matched to a gene. CDR3 length equals 14 residues. CDR1 is SGHTS, CDR2 YDEGEE, per germline. Here the CDR3 reads CASIQLTGPGELFF. The CDR3 coding sequence is TGTGCCAGCATTCAATTGACAGGGCCCGGGGAGCTGTTTTTT.

V gene TRBV14 combines with J gene TRBJ2-3; D uncertain. Germline CDR1 is SGHDN and CDR2 is FVKESK. Trimming took 2 bases from V and 2 from J, leaving 11 bases between them. The CDR3 consists of 15 residues. The chain's CDR3 is CASSQFTTITDTQYF. CDR3 bases: TGTGCCAGCAGCCAATTTACTACTATCACAGATACGCAGTATTTT.

The J gene is TRBJ2-5, the V gene TRBV2; TRBD2 is a possible D gene (7 bases). Trimming shortened V by 1 base and J by 3 bases, and 15 bases separated the two germline ends. This CDR3 is built from 16 residues. From germline, CDR1 is SNHLY and CDR2 FYNNEI. The CDR3, as DNA: TGTGCCAGCAGTGAAGTTGCGGGGGCCAGAAAAGAGACCCAGTACTTC. Translated, it gives CASSEVAGARKETQYF.

The chain uses TRBV5-6 and TRBJ2-2; tentative D call: TRBD2 (5 bases). The V end lost 0 bases, the J end lost 1 base, and 7 bases lay between the germline ends. The CDR3 loop spans 15 amino acids. Germline V lookup: CDR1 SGHDT, CDR2 YYEEEE. The CDR3 protein is CASSLDGMNTGELFF. The CDR3 coding sequence is TGTGCCAGCAGCTTGGACGGGATGAACACCGGGGAGCTGTTTTTT.

The CDR3 DNA follows: TGTGCCAGCGATACCCGGGCGGGAGGGCCGAGGGGCAATGAGCAGTTCTTC. This codes for CASDTRAGGPRGNEQFF. The chain links TRBV13 to TRBJ2-1, with 9 bases that match TRBD2. Trimming at V came to 8 bases and at J to 6 bases, leaving 17 bases not matched to a gene. Per germline, CDR1 PRHDT and CDR2 FYEKMQ (reference sequence). This CDR3 contains 17 residues.

The chain has TRBV27 and TRBJ2-2; 8 bases agree with TRBD2. CDR1 and CDR2 from the germline V gene are MNHEY and SMNVEV (reference sequence). This CDR3 region has 18 residues. Unmatched junction bases numbered 15, after V lost 5 bases and J lost 4 bases. The DNA for the CDR3 is TGTGCCAGCAGTCCCCGTGGGCGGGGGGCCTTTGGCACCGGGGAGCTGTTTTTT. Translated: CASSPRGRGAFGTGELFF.

The chain combines TRBV6-5 with TRBJ1-1; D possibly corresponds to TRBD1 (6 bases). V lost 3 bases, J lost 9 bases, and 14 bases lay in between. The CDR3 consists of 13 residues. Looked up from germline, CDR1 is MNHEY and CDR2 is SVGAGI. CDR3 residues: CASSYGSTGKAFF. In DNA form, the CDR3 reads TGTGCCAGCAGTTATGGATCCACAGGGAAAGCTTTCTTT.

The chain recombines TRBV23-1 with TRBJ1-3, with TRBD1 matching 7 bases. TRBV23-1 has ORF status, its function being uncertain. This CDR3 region has 15 residues. With V trimmed by 11 bases and J by 0 bases, 10 bases remained unmatched. The CDR3 loop is CAGRTGDYSGNTIYF. CDR3 DNA sequence: TGCGCCGGAAGGACAGGTGATTACTCTGGAAACACCATATATTTT.

V gene TRBV30 combines with J gene TRBJ1-5; D unresolved. Germline loops: CDR1 GTSNPN, CDR2 SVGIG (reference sequence). There are 13 residues in the CDR3. V was cut by 0 bases and J by 6 bases, with 9 bases left in between. The CDR3 sequence: CAWSVNSGQPQHF. The CDR3 coding sequence is TGTGCCTGGAGTGTAAATTCAGGTCAGCCCCAGCATTTT.

The V gene is TRBV19, the J gene TRBJ1-1; TRBD1 matches at 8 bases. The CDR3 has 18 residues. The V gene's germline CDR1 is LNHDA and CDR2 SQIVND (reference sequence). J was trimmed by 0 bases and V by 0 bases; bases with no gene match: 9. Written as DNA, the CDR3 is TGTGCCAGTAGTATAGATAAGGGGACAGGCACGGTGAACACTGAAGCTTTCTTT. It yields the protein CASSIDKGTGTVNTEAFF.

The chain joins TRBV10-3 to TRBJ2-3, with 12 bases matching TRBD2. The CDR3 has 15 residues. V trimming: 11 bases; J trimming: 2 bases; junction bases outside the gene matches: 8. From germline, CDR1 is ENHRY and CDR2 SYGVKD. The CDR3 DNA reads as TGTGCCGCTTCCGGACTAGCGGGGATCACAGATACGCAGTATTTT. This translates into CAASGLAGITDTQYF.

Details on this clone: This sample also contains other DNA sequences that code for the same CDR3. The chain links TRBV29-1 to TRBJ2-5, with TRBD1 matching 8 bases. This CDR3 comprises 12 residues. The trim removed 7 bases at V and 5 bases at J, leaving 6 bases unmatched. Germline CDR1 reads SQVTM; CDR2 reads ANQGSEA. The CDR3 region has the DNA TGCAGCGCCGACAGGGGAAGGGAGACCCAGTACTTC. Amino acid sequence: CSADRGRETQYF.

The V and J genes are TRBV2 and TRBJ1-6, with 7 bases aligning to TRBD1. Germline V gives CDR1 SNHLY, CDR2 FYNNEI. The CDR3 is 15 residues long. V was clipped by 6 bases and J by 7 bases; unmatched bases: 9. In DNA form, the CDR3 reads TGTGCCAGCAGGACAGGGTGGGTAGGAAATTCACCCCTCCACTTT. Translated, it gives CASRTGWVGNSPLHF.

V and J are TRBV10-2 and TRBJ2-7, with a tentative D call TRBD1 (6 bases). Germline loops: CDR1 WSHSY, CDR2 SAAADI. V was cut by 7 bases and J by 3 bases, with 22 bases left in between. The CDR3 length is 16 residues. CDR3 bases: TGCGCCAGCATCTATACAGGGATATTTGGTAACTACGAGCAGTACGTC. Translation: CASIYTGIFGNYEQYV.

This chain links TRBV18 with TRBJ1-2; D gene uncertain. CDR1 and CDR2 from the germline V gene are KGHSH and LQKENI. V lost 2 bases and J lost 0, with 7 bases in between. The CDR3 spans 14 residues. The CDR3 coding sequence is TGTGCCAGCTCACCAGAGGGTTCTAACTATGGCTACACCTTC. This encodes CASSPEGSNYGYTF.

This clone was counted once. The rearrangement links TRBV7-8 to TRBJ1-3; the D gene is possibly TRBD1 (6 bases). Trimming stripped 5 bases from V and 7 bases from J, with 15 bases between. CDR1 and CDR2 (germline): SGHVS, FQNEAQ. The CDR3 covers 14 residues. CDR3 DNA: TGTGCCAGCAGCCGATCGGGGGGCGGCAACACCATATATTTT. Protein product: CASSRSGGGNTIYF.

The CDR3, as DNA: TGTGCCAGCAGTGAAAATCCAGGGGGATTGGGCAATCAGCCCCAGCATTTT. It encodes CASSENPGGLGNQPQHF. The chain uses TRBV6-1 and TRBJ1-5; 7 bases line up with TRBD1. Germline assignment: CDR1 MNHNS and CDR2 SASEGT. J lost 2 bases, V lost 2 bases, and 9 bases had no gene match. CDR3 length equals 17 residues.

V gene TRBV5-1 combines with J gene TRBJ2-1; no clear D gene. The germline CDR1 and CDR2 sequences are SGHRS and YFSETQ. Trimming took off 2 bases at V and 3 bases at J, with 12 bases between the two ends. The CDR3 length is 15 residues. CDR3 DNA sequence: TGCGCCAGCAGCTTACGCAGCACGGGCTACAATGAGCAGTTCTTC. It codes for CASSLRSTGYNEQFF.

The V gene is TRBV5-1, the J gene TRBJ2-1; TRBD2 is a possible D gene (5 bases). Trimming shortened V by 3 bases and J by 7 bases, and 14 bases separated the two germline ends. The CDR3 extends over 14 amino acids. CDR1 is SGHRS, CDR2 YFSETQ, per germline. The DNA for the CDR3 is TGCGCCAGCAGCTCACTAGTTTCCCCGAATGAGCAGTTCTTC. Protein: CASSSLVSPNEQFF.

V gene TRBV10-1 combines with J gene TRBJ1-5, with D tentatively TRBD1 (5 bases). V shed 7 bases and J shed 1 base, with 14 bases lying between them. The germline CDR1 and CDR2 sequences are WNHNN and SYGVQD (reference sequence). This CDR3 region has 15 residues. CDR3 in amino acids: CASIINRTSNQPQHF. CDR3 nucleotides: TGCGCCAGCATAATAAATAGGACAAGCAATCAGCCCCAGCATTTT.

The chain links TRBV12-3 or TRBV12-4 to TRBJ1-1; D remains ambiguous. V shed 6 bases and J shed 1 base, with 9 bases lying between them. This CDR3 region has 13 residues. CDR3 sequence (DNA): TGTGCCAGCAGCACCTCAGGGAACACTGAAGCTTTCTTT. Translated, it gives CASSTSGNTEAFF.

Turning to this clone: Distinct nucleotide sequences in the sample also encode this CDR3. The chain is built from TRBV9 and TRBJ1-4; 8 bases agree with TRBD1. The ends lost 2 bases at V and 5 bases at J; junction bases unmatched: 2. CDR1 SGDLS and CDR2 YYNGEE come from the germline V gene. The CDR3 totals 14 residues. This chain's CDR3 is CASSVTGGNEKLFF. The CDR3 bases are TGTGCCAGCAGCGTTACAGGGGGGAATGAAAAACTGTTTTTT.